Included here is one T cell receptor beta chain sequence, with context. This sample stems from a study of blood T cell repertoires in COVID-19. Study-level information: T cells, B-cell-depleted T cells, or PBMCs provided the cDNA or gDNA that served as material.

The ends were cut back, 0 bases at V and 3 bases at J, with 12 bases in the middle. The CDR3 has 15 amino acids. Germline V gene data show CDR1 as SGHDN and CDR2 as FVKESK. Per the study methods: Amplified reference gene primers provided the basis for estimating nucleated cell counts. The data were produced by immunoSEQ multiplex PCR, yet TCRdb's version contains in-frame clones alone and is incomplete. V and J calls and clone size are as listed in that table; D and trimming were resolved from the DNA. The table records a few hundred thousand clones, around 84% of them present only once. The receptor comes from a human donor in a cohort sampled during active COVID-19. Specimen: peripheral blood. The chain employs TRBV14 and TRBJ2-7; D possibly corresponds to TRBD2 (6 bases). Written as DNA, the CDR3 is TGTGCCAGCAGCCAAGAGGGGACTCCAAGCTACGAGCAGTACTTC. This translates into CASSQEGTPSYEQYF.